These T cell receptor beta chains were read from a single sample in a study of response to subunit inactivated influenza vaccine. TCRdb reanalysed the RT-PCR reads using MiXCR and keeps one entry per CDR3 protein. Of about 700,000 distinct CDR3 sequences listed, around 13% are singletons. Sequences were derived from PBMCs from blood, sampled roughly 15 days before vaccination. These receptors were obtained from a man in his fifties who received an inactivated influenza vaccine. The CDR3 runs from the conserved cysteine through the conserved F or W. Fields, in order: J gene, V gene, clone size, D gene, CDR3 protein, CDR3 DNA. D genes are given only for firm matches. Part of the rows lack a size; the others show once, few, many or a class for expanded clones.

TRBJ1-1 | TRBV2 | few | - | CASSRGQLGAFF | TGTGCCAGCAGTCGGGGGCAGTTGGGAGCTTTCTTT
TRBJ2-5 | TRBV12-3/TRBV12-4 | - | TRBD1 | CASTQGDRGWGTQYF | TGTGCCAGCACTCAGGGGGACAGGGGGTGGGGGACCCAGTACTTC
TRBJ2-3 | TRBV29-1 | - | - | CSVSGTSDTQYF | TGCAGCGTTTCAGGGACTTCAGATACGCAGTATTTT
TRBJ2-1 | TRBV28 | - | - | CASSFRGKGLREQFF | TGTGCCAGCAGTTTTCGAGGAAAGGGACTCCGTGAGCAGTTCTTC
TRBJ2-2 | TRBV5-1 | few | TRBD1 | CASKPGQGYPANTGELFF | TGCGCCAGCAAACCGGGACAGGGCTATCCCGCGAACACCGGGGAGCTGTTTTTT
TRBJ1-2 | TRBV29-1 | - | - | CSAWDTGLYGYTF | TGCAGCGCTTGGGACACGGGGCTCTATGGCTACACCTTC
TRBJ1-2 | TRBV6-5 | few | TRBD1 | CASSYGDRANYGYTF | TGTGCCAGCAGTTACGGGGACAGAGCTAACTATGGCTACACCTTC
TRBJ2-3 | TRBV4-1 | few | TRBD2 | CASSQGLAGVTDTQYF | TGCGCCAGCAGCCAGGGACTAGCGGGGGTCACAGATACGCAGTATTTT
TRBJ2-4 | TRBV20-1 | - | TRBD1 | CSATPGTGGNIQYF | TGCAGTGCTACACCCGGGACAGGGGGGAACATTCAGTACTTC
TRBJ2-3 | TRBV29-1 | - | - | CSVGGGSTDTQYF | TGCAGCGTTGGGGGCGGAAGCACAGATACGCAGTATTTT
TRBJ2-7 | TRBV7-2 | few | TRBD1 | CASSLLDRGSYEQYF | TGTGCCAGCAGCTTATTAGACAGGGGCTCCTACGAGCAGTACTTC
TRBJ2-3 | TRBV28 | - | - | CASSLWREWYF | TGTGCCAGCAGTTTGTGGAGGGAGTGGTATTTT
TRBJ2-3 | TRBV6-1 | - | - | CASISGSSTDTQYF | TGTGCCAGCATATCGGGTTCTAGCACAGATACGCAGTATTTT
TRBJ2-7 | TRBV21-1 | - | - | CASSIPPLYRSYEQYF | TGTGCCAGCAGCATCCCCCCGCTGTACAGGTCCTACGAGCAGTACTTC
TRBJ2-6 | TRBV27 | few | - | CASSPPIYRSGANVLTF | TGTGCCAGCAGTCCGCCCATCTACCGATCTGGGGCCAACGTCCTGACTTTC
TRBJ2-3 | TRBV3-1 | - | TRBD2 | CASSQDRSLAGGQTDTQYF | TGTGCCAGCAGCCAAGATCGTTCGCTAGCGGGGGGGCAGACAGATACGCAGTATTTT
TRBJ2-5 | TRBV9 | - | TRBD1 | CASSVGQGQETQYF | TGTGCCAGCAGCGTGGGACAGGGACAAGAGACCCAGTACTTC
TRBJ2-3 | TRBV20-1 | - | TRBD2 | CSATGTSGKTDTQYF | TGCAGTGCGACAGGGACTAGCGGAAAAACAGATACGCAGTATTTT
TRBJ1-6 | TRBV6-2/TRBV6-3 | - | - | CASTTVNSPLHF | TGTGCCAGCACGACAGTTAATTCACCCCTCCACTTT
TRBJ2-6 | TRBV7-2 | - | - | CASSSAGVGANVLTF | TGTGCCAGCAGCTCCGCAGGGGTAGGGGCCAACGTCCTGACTTTC
TRBJ1-5 | TRBV2 | few | - | CASNRDGNQPQHF | TGTGCCAGCAACAGGGACGGGAATCAGCCCCAGCATTTT
TRBJ2-6 | TRBV7-3 | - | - | CASGGSGANVLTF | TGTGCCAGCGGGGGGTCGGGAGCCAACGTCCTGACTTTC
TRBJ2-7 | TRBV7-2 | few | - | CASSLALGVMGEQYF | TGTGCCAGCAGCTTAGCGCTGGGGGTAATGGGCGAGCAGTACTTC
TRBJ1-5 | TRBV3-1 | - | - | CASSQPQVNSNQPQHF | TGTGCCAGCAGCCAACCCCAGGTTAATAGCAATCAGCCCCAGCATTTT
TRBJ2-7 | TRBV19 | - | - | CASSTERSYEQYF | TGTGCCAGTAGTACCGAGCGCTCCTACGAGCAGTACTTC
TRBJ1-4 | TRBV30 | - | TRBD1 | CAGSDRGGEKLFF | TGTGCCGGGTCAGACAGGGGCGGCGAAAAACTGTTTTTT
TRBJ2-1 | TRBV6-2/TRBV6-3 | - | TRBD2 | CASSREREGLSFPYNEQFF | TGTGCCAGCAGCCGTGAGCGGGAGGGCTTATCCTTTCCCTACAATGAGCAGTTCTTC
TRBJ1-6 | TRBV12-3/TRBV12-4 | - | - | CASSFGLGGSPLHF | TGTGCCAGCAGTTTCGGGCTGGGAGGTTCACCCCTCCACTTT
TRBJ1-5 | TRBV5-5 | few | - | CASSLAMVNQPQHF | TGTGCCAGCAGCTTGGCTATGGTGAATCAGCCCCAGCATTTT
TRBJ2-7 | TRBV7-9 | many | TRBD1 | CASRSTGTDSYEQYF | TGTGCCAGCAGGTCCACCGGGACAGACTCCTACGAGCAGTACTTC
TRBJ2-7 | TRBV14 | few | - | CASSPAQVSYEQYF | TGTGCCAGCAGCCCCGCCCAGGTCTCCTACGAGCAGTACTTC
TRBJ2-3 | TRBV19 | few | - | CASSTLTVFVQRTTDTQYF | TGTGCCAGTAGTACCTTGACGGTCTTCGTTCAGCGGACCACAGATACGCAGTATTTT
TRBJ2-7 | TRBV30 | many | - | CAWSVRGSEQYF | TGTGCCTGGAGTGTAAGAGGGTCCGAGCAGTACTTC
TRBJ1-1 | TRBV21-1 | many | - | CASSKCVGTGGGTEAFF | TGTGCCAGCAGCAAATGTGTAGGGACAGGGGGCGGCACTGAAGCTTTCTTT
TRBJ1-5 | TRBV7-6 | - | - | CASSLGPQGQPQHF | TGTGCCAGCAGCTTAGGACCCCAGGGTCAGCCCCAGCATTTT
TRBJ2-1 | TRBV28 | few | TRBD1 | CASSLAIRQGGNEQFF | TGTGCCAGCAGTTTAGCTATTAGACAGGGGGGCAATGAGCAGTTCTTC
TRBJ2-1 | TRBV5-5 | - | - | CASSFQFSPRNEQFF | TGTGCCAGCAGCTTCCAATTCAGCCCGAGGAATGAGCAGTTCTTC
TRBJ2-1 | TRBV11-2 | - | - | CASSRSLVLEQFF | TGTGCCAGCAGCAGATCTTTAGTCTTGGAGCAGTTCTTC
TRBJ2-7 | TRBV7-6 | - | - | CASSFDIQGFYEQYF | TGTGCCAGCAGCTTCGATATACAGGGTTTCTACGAGCAGTACTTC
TRBJ2-7 | TRBV5-4 | - | - | CASSFQGPPYEQYF | TGTGCCAGCAGCTTCCAGGGGCCACCCTACGAGCAGTACTTC
TRBJ2-5 | TRBV6-2/TRBV6-3 | - | - | CASSPDSRRETQYF | TGTGCCAGCAGTCCGGACAGCCGCCGGGAGACCCAGTACTTC
TRBJ1-1 | TRBV29-1 | many | TRBD1 | CSGQNHRGNTEAFF | TGCAGCGGCCAAAACCACAGGGGGAACACTGAAGCTTTCTTT
TRBJ1-5 | TRBV15 | - | TRBD1 | CATSRRQGLFNQPQHF | TGTGCCACCAGCAGACGACAGGGGCTGTTTAATCAGCCCCAGCATTTT
TRBJ2-7 | TRBV10-3 | few | TRBD2 | CAISWTSGRLGSSYEQYF | TGTGCCATCAGTTGGACTAGCGGGAGATTGGGGTCCTCCTACGAGCAGTACTTC
TRBJ1-5 | TRBV5-1 | many | - | CASSLAPDVEPQHF | TGCGCCAGCAGCTTAGCCCCGGATGTAGAGCCCCAGCATTTT
TRBJ2-7 | TRBV2 | few | TRBD1 | CASSGVDRVPYEQYF | TGTGCCAGCAGTGGCGTCGACAGGGTTCCCTACGAGCAGTACTTC
TRBJ2-1 | TRBV7-9 | - | - | CASTDLGTYNEQFF | TGTGCCAGCACCGATTTAGGGACTTACAATGAGCAGTTCTTC
TRBJ1-4 | TRBV29-1 | - | - | CSVTAGDEKLFF | TGCAGCGTGACAGCGGGTGATGAAAAACTGTTTTTT